This record looks at one TCR beta chain sequence and its context. Its cognate antigen has yet to be identified. Within one base of it there is no much larger clone, and no base qualities were kept. The data are from a study of cytomegalovirus exposure and HLA in healthy donors (dated by TCRdb to about 2017). For context, the study as a whole: The 550 to 750 repertoires of the first cohort and the 95 to 150 validation repertoires were produced on the same platform, according to a later analysis. The aim of the study was to test whether cataloging public T cell receptors could identify signatures of past pathogen exposure. A separate validation cohort of approximately 120 different subjects was used in addition to the roughly 670-subject first cohort. To predict cytomegalovirus infection status, the study brought together high-throughput TCR immunosequencing, statistical association of individual TCRs with disease status, and machine learning. Results the study describes overall, beyond this receptor: The authors suggested that the approach could potentially be extended to other disease states and immunological phenotypes. The classifier was reported to diagnose cytomegalovirus status with high specificity and sensitivity in both the original and validation cohorts. In vitro tests confirmed that a few of the cytomegalovirus-associated TCR beta chains recognize cytomegalovirus antigens. Subsequent analysis determined that TCRs grouped into clusters in the first cohort also showed a tendency toward co-occurrence across the 130 or so validation repertoires, and approximately 93% of cluster scores exceeded 0. The study gave a list of 150 to 200 TCR beta chains associated with cytomegalovirus. Most TCR sequences were seen in very few donors, while some public TCRs were found in many individuals. A later analysis lacked HLA typing for the validation cohort, so it scored co-occurrence in that cohort across all 120 repertoires.

The donors were included in the validation cohort of roughly 120 subjects, a group kept apart from the roughly 670-subject first cohort. The CDR3 covers 14 residues, taking in both the cysteine and the phenylalanine. Kept here is only the CDR3 DNA, which spans 42 bases and is read in frame from base 1. CDR1 SGHDT and CDR2 YYEEEE were looked up in the germline V gene. Between the V and J ends, shortened by 5 bases and 3 bases respectively, the junction contains 11 bases. Library prep was done by the immunoSEQ multiplex PCR assay. Under the source paper's analysis protocol: A statistical classification framework was developed to diagnose cytomegalovirus status using the catalog of TCR beta chain sequences. This immuneACCESS table, as held by TCRdb, lists in-frame sequences with V and J called but not all clones. Of the missing ones, under half trace to an unresolved V gene in checked studies; the others have no known cause. Clone size and V and J calls were adopted from that table, with D and trimming inferred from the DNA. The sample data list around 300,000 clones, and 86% of these were observed just once. The top ten constitute around 1% of the sample.

The chain employs TRBV5-6 and TRBJ2-2, with the D gene not clear enough to name. The sequenced sample consisted of PBMCs. The clonotype comes from a woman between 18 and 29 years old in good health and CMV-seronegative. The CDR3 corresponds to CASSPWPYTGELFF. The DNA reads as follows: TGTGCCAGCAGTCCCTGGCCATACACCGGGGAGCTGTTTTTT.